These T cell receptor beta chains were read from a single sample in a study of monozygotic twins with inflammatory bowel disease. From the 5' RACE reads, TCRdb lists one entry per CDR3 protein and no DNA. The sample's table shows more than 350,000 distinct CDR3 sequences. The specimen was blood. These receptors were taken from a human donor with ulcerative colitis or Crohn's disease, or a healthy co-twin of an affected twin (not recorded which). Both conserved end residues are part of each CDR3. The order of the fields is CDR3 protein, J gene, V gene.

cdr3_aa: CASSEARRQSNQPQHF
j_call: TRBJ1-5
v_call: TRBV2

cdr3_aa: CATSRGLTGPQETQYF
j_call: TRBJ2-5
v_call: TRBV15

cdr3_aa: CASSPSISTEAFF
j_call: TRBJ1-1
v_call: TRBV5-1

cdr3_aa: CAISESLFLRSSYNEQFF
j_call: TRBJ2-1
v_call: TRBV10-3

cdr3_aa: CASSSLGGPGNEQFF
j_call: TRBJ2-1
v_call: TRBV5-1

cdr3_aa: CASRPGPTGELFF
j_call: TRBJ2-2
v_call: TRBV2

cdr3_aa: CASRRFVEKLFF
j_call: TRBJ1-4
v_call: TRBV28

cdr3_aa: CASNANWGIGGELFF
j_call: TRBJ2-2
v_call: TRBV3-1

cdr3_aa: CASSGGEGRTDTQYF
j_call: TRBJ2-3
v_call: TRBV23-1

cdr3_aa: CSVPDRGRGDTQYF
j_call: TRBJ2-3
v_call: TRBV20-1

cdr3_aa: CASSQEGLAGAGELFF
j_call: TRBJ2-2
v_call: TRBV4-1

cdr3_aa: CASSLASSDTQYF
j_call: TRBJ2-3
v_call: TRBV7-9

cdr3_aa: CASQTAPPQHF
j_call: TRBJ1-5
v_call: TRBV12-3/TRBV12-4

cdr3_aa: CASSQEERVTDTQYF
j_call: TRBJ2-3
v_call: TRBV4-1

cdr3_aa: CASSSRPGEPQHF
j_call: TRBJ1-5
v_call: TRBV27

cdr3_aa: CASSPQGANEQFF
j_call: TRBJ2-1
v_call: TRBV5-1

cdr3_aa: CATKPRAQETQYF
j_call: TRBJ2-5
v_call: TRBV7-8

cdr3_aa: CASSAQGGNYEQYF
j_call: TRBJ2-7
v_call: TRBV12-3/TRBV12-4

cdr3_aa: CASSLPLSAEGVAGTYNEQFF
j_call: TRBJ2-1
v_call: TRBV18

cdr3_aa: CASSPGRDRPYGYTF
j_call: TRBJ1-2
v_call: TRBV5-1

cdr3_aa: CASSLFGTAAELFF
j_call: TRBJ2-2
v_call: TRBV12-3/TRBV12-4

cdr3_aa: CSASGLSGNTIYF
j_call: TRBJ1-3
v_call: TRBV29-1

cdr3_aa: CASSWGTSSGNTIYF
j_call: TRBJ1-3
v_call: TRBV5-5

cdr3_aa: CASSSRLTSGHLNEQFF
j_call: TRBJ2-1
v_call: TRBV19

cdr3_aa: CASSFGGAYEQYF
j_call: TRBJ2-7
v_call: TRBV12-3/TRBV12-4

cdr3_aa: CASVPQGAGKPQHF
j_call: TRBJ1-5
v_call: TRBV12-3/TRBV12-4

cdr3_aa: CASSVGTGAITF
j_call: TRBJ1-2
v_call: TRBV2

cdr3_aa: CAWRDTDPPRNEQYF
j_call: TRBJ2-7
v_call: TRBV30

cdr3_aa: CASSTAGVINEQFF
j_call: TRBJ2-1
v_call: TRBV2

cdr3_aa: CASSTPPTGFANTGELFF
j_call: TRBJ2-2
v_call: TRBV6-2/TRBV6-3

cdr3_aa: CASSLLNEQFF
j_call: TRBJ2-1
v_call: TRBV27

cdr3_aa: CAISDSTGQNEGYTF
j_call: TRBJ1-2
v_call: TRBV10-3